This T cell receptor (beta chain) was observed in a study of blood T cell repertoires in COVID-19. Study background: From the United States, Italy and Spain came samples of acute and convalescent COVID-19. T cells, B-cell-depleted T cells, or PBMCs supplied cDNA or gDNA.

The CDR3 has 13 amino acids. Germline V gives CDR1 SNHLY, CDR2 FYNNEI. V shed 9 bases, J shed 9 bases, and the junction held 8 bases outside the gene matches. While infection was still active, Seattle patients were enrolled and then followed longitudinally. In the study's own analysis: Scientists estimated how many nucleated cells there were by amplifying reference gene primers. The assay was immunoSEQ multiplex PCR, and TCRdb's table has in-frame clones only and misses some. V, J and clone size reflect that table, while D and trimming were determined from the DNA. The table lists some 150,000 clones, 80% to 90% of them singletons.

This clonotype originated in a woman aged 60-75 years with COVID-19, enrolled during active disease. The sequenced material came from peripheral blood. The chain combines TRBV2 with TRBJ2-1, with 10 positions matching TRBD1. CDR3 nucleotides: TGTGCCAGTGGGGACAGGGGTGTTGGTGAGCAGTTCTTC. It encodes CASGDRGVGEQFF.